The T cell receptor beta chain under discussion was sequenced for a study of identical twins. A single record per CDR3 protein comes from TCRdb applying MiXCR to the 5' RACE reads. The table includes some 200,000 distinct CDR3 sequences, 6.5% to 8.5% detected once. The junction had 15 bases not matched to a gene; V was cut back by 3 bases and J by 6 bases. Looked up from germline, CDR1 is LGHDT and CDR2 is YNNKEL (reference sequence). CDR3 size: 17 residues. This clonotype was counted between two and nine times. The same data also contributed to another study, on yellow fever vaccine responses in identical twins.

Sequences were obtained from memory (CD45RO+) T cells sorted from blood. The clonotype comes from a woman aged 18-29 years in good health. The chain recombines TRBV3-1 with TRBJ2-7, with 9 bases identical to TRBD2. Written as DNA, the CDR3 is TGTGCCAGCAGCCACAGTAGCGGGAGCCCCTCACTTGGCGAGCAGTACTTC. Translating it yields CASSHSSGSPSLGEQYF.